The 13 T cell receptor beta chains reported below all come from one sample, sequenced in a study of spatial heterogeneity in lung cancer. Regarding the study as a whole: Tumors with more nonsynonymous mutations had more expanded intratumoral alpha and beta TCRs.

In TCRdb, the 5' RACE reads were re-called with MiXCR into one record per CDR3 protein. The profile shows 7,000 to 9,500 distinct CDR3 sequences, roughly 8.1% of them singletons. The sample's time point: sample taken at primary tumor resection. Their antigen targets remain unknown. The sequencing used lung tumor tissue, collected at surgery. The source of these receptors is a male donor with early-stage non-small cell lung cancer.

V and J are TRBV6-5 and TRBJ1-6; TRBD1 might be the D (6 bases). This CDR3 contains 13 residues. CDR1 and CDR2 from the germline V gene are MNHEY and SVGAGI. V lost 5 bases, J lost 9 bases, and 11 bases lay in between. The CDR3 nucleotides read TGTGCCAGCAGTACGGGACACCGTTCACCCCTCCACTTT. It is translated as CASSTGHRSPLHF.

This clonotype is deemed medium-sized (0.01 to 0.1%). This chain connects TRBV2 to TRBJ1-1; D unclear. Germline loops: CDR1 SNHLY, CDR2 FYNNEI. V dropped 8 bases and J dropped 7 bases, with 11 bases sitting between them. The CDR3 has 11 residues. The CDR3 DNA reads TGTGCCAGCGTCAAGACGGGTGAAGCTTTCTTT. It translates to CASVKTGEAFF.

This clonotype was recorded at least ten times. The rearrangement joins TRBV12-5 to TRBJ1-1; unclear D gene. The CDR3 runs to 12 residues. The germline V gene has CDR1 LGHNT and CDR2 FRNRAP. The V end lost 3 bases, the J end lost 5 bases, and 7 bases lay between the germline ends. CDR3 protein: CASGLGGTEAFF. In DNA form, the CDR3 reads TGTGCTAGTGGTTTAGGAGGGACTGAAGCTTTCTTT.

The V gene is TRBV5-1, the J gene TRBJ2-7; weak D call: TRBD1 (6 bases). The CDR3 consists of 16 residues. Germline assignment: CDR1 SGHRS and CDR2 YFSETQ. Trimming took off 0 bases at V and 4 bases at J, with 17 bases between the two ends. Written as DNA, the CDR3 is TGCGCCAGCAGCTTGGGAGGAGGAGACAGGAGATACGAGCAGTACTTC. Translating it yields CASSLGGGDRRYEQYF.

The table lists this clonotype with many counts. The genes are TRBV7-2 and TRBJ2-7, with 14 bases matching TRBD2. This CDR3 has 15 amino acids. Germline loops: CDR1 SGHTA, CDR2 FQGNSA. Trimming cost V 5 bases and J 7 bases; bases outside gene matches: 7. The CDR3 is CASSPGLAGVYEQYF. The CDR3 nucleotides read TGTGCCAGCAGCCCGGGACTAGCGGGAGTGTATGAGCAGTACTTC. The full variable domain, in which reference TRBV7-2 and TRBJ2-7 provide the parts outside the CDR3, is GAGVSQSPSNKVTEKGKDVELRCDPISGHTALYWYRQSLGQGLEFLIYFQGNSAPDKSGLPSDRFSAERTGGSVSTLTIQRTQQEDSAVYLCASSPGLAGVYEQYFGPGTRLTVT.

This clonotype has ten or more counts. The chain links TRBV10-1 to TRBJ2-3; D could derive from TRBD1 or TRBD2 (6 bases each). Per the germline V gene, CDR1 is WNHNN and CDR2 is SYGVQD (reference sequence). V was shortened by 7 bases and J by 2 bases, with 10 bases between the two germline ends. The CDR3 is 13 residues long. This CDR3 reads CASMGGPTDTQYF. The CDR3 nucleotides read TGCGCCAGCATGGGGGGCCCCACAGATACGCAGTATTTT.

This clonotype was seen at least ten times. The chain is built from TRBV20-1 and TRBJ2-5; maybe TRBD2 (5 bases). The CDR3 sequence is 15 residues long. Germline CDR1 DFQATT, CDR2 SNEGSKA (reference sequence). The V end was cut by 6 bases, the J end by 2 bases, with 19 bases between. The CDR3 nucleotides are TGCAGTGCCAGGCGGGCGGCGAGCCTACAAGAGACCCAGTACTTC. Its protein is CSARRAASLQETQYF.

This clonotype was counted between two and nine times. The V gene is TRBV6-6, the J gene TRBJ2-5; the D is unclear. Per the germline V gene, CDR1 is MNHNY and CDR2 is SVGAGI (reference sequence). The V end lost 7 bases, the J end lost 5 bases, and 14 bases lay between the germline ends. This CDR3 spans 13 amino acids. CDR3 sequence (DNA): TGTGCCAGCACTCCACCTACCGTGGAGACCCAGTACTTC. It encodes CASTPPTVETQYF.

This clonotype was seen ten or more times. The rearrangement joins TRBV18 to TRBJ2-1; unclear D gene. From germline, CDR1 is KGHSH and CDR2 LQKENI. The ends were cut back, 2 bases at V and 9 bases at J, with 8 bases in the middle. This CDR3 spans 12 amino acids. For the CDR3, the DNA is TGTGCCAGCTCACCAACACTGGGTGAGCAGTTCTTC. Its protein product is CASSPTLGEQFF.

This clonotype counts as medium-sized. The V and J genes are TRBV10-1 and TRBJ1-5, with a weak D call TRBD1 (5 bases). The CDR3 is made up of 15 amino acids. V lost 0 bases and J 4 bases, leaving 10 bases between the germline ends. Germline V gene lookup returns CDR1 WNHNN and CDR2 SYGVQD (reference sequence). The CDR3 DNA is TGCGCCAGCAGTGAGTCGGGCAGGGTAAATCAGCCCCAGCATTTT. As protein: CASSESGRVNQPQHF.

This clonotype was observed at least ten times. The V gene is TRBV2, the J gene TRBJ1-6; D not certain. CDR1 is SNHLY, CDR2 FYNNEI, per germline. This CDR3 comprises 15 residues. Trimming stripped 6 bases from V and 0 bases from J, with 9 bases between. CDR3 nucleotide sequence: TGTGCCAGCAGGGAACAGAGCTCCTATAATTCACCCCTCCACTTT. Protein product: CASREQSSYNSPLHF.

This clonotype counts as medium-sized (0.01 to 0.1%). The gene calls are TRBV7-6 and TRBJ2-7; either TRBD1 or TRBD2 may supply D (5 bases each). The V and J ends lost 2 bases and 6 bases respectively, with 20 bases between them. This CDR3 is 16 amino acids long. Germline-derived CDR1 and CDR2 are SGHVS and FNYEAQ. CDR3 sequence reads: CASSLLVGEGIGEQYF. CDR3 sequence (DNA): TGTGCCAGCAGCTTACTTGTGGGAGAGGGGATCGGCGAGCAGTACTTC.

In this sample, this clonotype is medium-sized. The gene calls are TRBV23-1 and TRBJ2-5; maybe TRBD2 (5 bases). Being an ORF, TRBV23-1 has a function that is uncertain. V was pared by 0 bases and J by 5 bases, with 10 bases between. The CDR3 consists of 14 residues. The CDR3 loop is CASSQSTRGETQYF. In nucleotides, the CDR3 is TGCGCCAGCAGTCAATCGACACGAGGGGAGACCCAGTACTTC.